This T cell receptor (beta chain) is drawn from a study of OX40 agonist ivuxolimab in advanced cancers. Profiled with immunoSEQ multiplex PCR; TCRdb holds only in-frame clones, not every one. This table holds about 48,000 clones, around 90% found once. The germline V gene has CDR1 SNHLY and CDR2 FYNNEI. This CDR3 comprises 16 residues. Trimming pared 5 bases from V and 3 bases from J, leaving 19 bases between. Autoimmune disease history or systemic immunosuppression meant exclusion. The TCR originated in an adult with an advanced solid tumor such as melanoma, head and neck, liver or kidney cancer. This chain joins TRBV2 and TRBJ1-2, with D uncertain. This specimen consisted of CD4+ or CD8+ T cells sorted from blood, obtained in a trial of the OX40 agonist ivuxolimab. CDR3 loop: CASSSDPPTDDYGYTF. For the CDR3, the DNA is TGTGCCAGCAGTTCGGACCCCCCGACGGACGACTATGGCTACACCTTC.